These 31 T cell receptor beta chains were all obtained from the same sample, sequenced in a study of control samples from healthy donors and cancer patients. The repertoire was sequenced with immunoSEQ multiplex PCR; TCRdb's copy has only in-frame clones and lacks some. Of about 170,000 clones in the sample, around 95% were seen once. Source material: blood. These receptors came from a woman aged 55 to 70 in good health.

The rearrangement joins TRBV21-1 to TRBJ1-1; TRBD1 reflects the table's D call only, with no check against the DNA. TRBV21-1 is deemed a pseudogene. The CDR3 has 13 residues. CDR3 sequence reads: CASRRGQNTEAFF. CDR3 sequence (DNA): TGTGCCAGCAGGAGGGGACAGAACACTGAAGCTTTCTTT.

The V and J genes are TRBV7-8 and TRBJ1-3; possible D gene TRBD1, 5 bases. V was shortened by 5 bases and J by 4 bases, with 15 bases between the two germline ends. There are 15 residues in the CDR3. Looked up from germline, CDR1 is SGHVS and CDR2 is FQNEAQ. CDR3 coding DNA: TGTGCCAGCAGCGCCCGGGACGGAGGAGGAAACACCATATATTTT. This sequence encodes CASSARDGGGNTIYF.

The rearrangement uses TRBV5-1 and TRBJ1-6; maybe TRBD1 (5 bases). The CDR3 is 16 amino acids. CDR1 SGHRS and CDR2 YFSETQ come from the germline V gene. Trimming pared 1 base from V and 10 bases from J, leaving 18 bases between. CDR3 coding DNA: TGCGCCAGCAGCTTGAGTGGGACCCCGGAGAAATCACCCCTCCACTTT. The encoded protein is CASSLSGTPEKSPLHF.

The gene calls are TRBV18 and TRBJ2-1, with 16 bases aligning to TRBD2. Germline trimming cut 2 bases from V and 7 bases from J; bases unmatched to any gene: 5. CDR1 and CDR2 from the germline V gene are KGHSH and LQKENI. CDR3 length: 17 amino acids. Here the CDR3 reads CASSPLGLAGGPNEQFF. The CDR3 DNA reads as TGTGCCAGCTCACCATTGGGACTAGCGGGGGGGCCGAATGAGCAGTTCTTC.

The J gene is TRBJ1-6, the V gene TRBV4-2; unclear D gene. The CDR3 consists of 16 residues. The V and J ends lost 0 bases and 1 base respectively, with 7 bases between them. Germline assignment: CDR1 LGHNA and CDR2 YNFKEQ. DNA of the CDR3: TGTGCCAGCAGCCAAGAGCGTAGGTCCTATAATTCACCCCTCCACTTT. It encodes CASSQERRSYNSPLHF.

The rearrangement uses TRBV5-6 and TRBJ2-6; perhaps TRBD2 as D (6 bases). The germline gives CDR1 SGHDT, CDR2 YYEEEE. Trimming left V 2 bases short and J 0 bases short, with 9 bases between. CDR3 length: 16 residues. The chain's CDR3 is CASSFGGPSGANVLTF. The CDR3 nucleotides are TGTGCCAGCAGCTTTGGAGGGCCCTCTGGGGCCAACGTCCTGACTTTC.

This clone came up once. V usage is TRBV6-4 and J usage is TRBJ1-1; D gene unclear. This CDR3 has 11 amino acids. Germline-derived CDR1 and CDR2 are MRHNA and SNTAGT. Between the trimmed V and J ends, which lost 2 bases and 9 bases, there was a span of 7 bases. The CDR3 DNA sequence: TGTGCCAGCAGTGACCCCCTGAAAGCTTTCTTT. Protein sequence: CASSDPLKAFF.

The rearrangement links TRBV19 to TRBJ1-2; 9 bases are a match to TRBD1. From germline, CDR1 is LNHDA and CDR2 SQIVND (reference sequence). The ends lost 4 bases at V and 7 bases at J; junction bases unmatched: 10. This CDR3 is 15 amino acids long. As DNA, the CDR3 is TGTGCCAGTAGTACGGGACAGGGCGATATAGGTGGCTACACCTTC. Translated: CASSTGQGDIGGYTF.

CDR3 protein: CAIGEVAGTNEKLFF. Here the CDR3 DNA reads TGTGCCATCGGGGAGGTCGCAGGGACTAATGAAAAACTGTTTTTT. The rearrangement links TRBV10-3 to TRBJ1-4, with a possible D match to TRBD1 (5 bases). Germline V gene data show CDR1 as ENHRY and CDR2 as SYGVKD. The V end was cut by 8 bases, the J end by 2 bases, with 15 bases between. The CDR3 has 15 residues.

This chain links TRBV19 with TRBJ1-1; 7 bases fit TRBD1. CDR1 and CDR2 (germline): LNHDA, SQIVND (reference sequence). CDR3 length equals 14 residues. V was clipped by 6 bases and J by 4 bases; unmatched bases: 8. The CDR3 sequence: CASSQLQGITEAFF. The CDR3 DNA is TGTGCCAGTAGCCAGCTACAGGGGATCACTGAAGCTTTCTTT.

The chain employs TRBV7-2 and TRBJ1-1; D is unclear. Germline values: CDR1 SGHTA, CDR2 FQGNSA. The CDR3 has 14 residues. V lost 5 bases and J lost 1, with 11 bases in between. The CDR3 region has the DNA TGTGCCAGCAGCCCCCAAGGGTGGAACACTGAAGCTTTCTTT. It codes for CASSPQGWNTEAFF.

This clone is a singleton in its sample. J is TRBJ2-3 and V is TRBV10-3, with TRBD2 matching 14 bases. The V gene end was trimmed by 11 bases and the J gene end by 5 bases; junction bases not matched to a gene: 6. Germline-derived CDR1 and CDR2 are ENHRY and SYGVKD. The CDR3 is made up of 14 amino acids. CDR3 coding DNA: TGTGCCGTGGGACTAGCGGGGGTATTAGATACGCAGTATTTT. Translating gives CAVGLAGVLDTQYF.

This chain joins TRBV10-3 and TRBJ2-3; D may match TRBD1 or TRBD2 (5 bases each). Trimming removed 6 bases at V and 0 bases at J, with 13 bases between. The CDR3 loop spans 15 amino acids. Germline V gives CDR1 ENHRY, CDR2 SYGVKD. In nucleotides, the CDR3 is TGTGCCATCAGCGCCGGGACCCAAAGCACAGATACGCAGTATTTT. It codes for CAISAGTQSTDTQYF.

The chain couples TRBV19 to TRBJ1-4; D unresolved. The CDR3 runs 16 residues. Looked up from germline, CDR1 is LNHDA and CDR2 is SQIVND (reference sequence). V lost 2 bases and J 0 bases, leaving 10 bases between the germline ends. CDR3 bases: TGTGCCAGTAGTATAAAAGACGGTCCAACTAATGAAAAACTGTTTTTT. Translation: CASSIKDGPTNEKLFF.

V usage is TRBV21-1 and J usage is TRBJ1-1. TRBV21-1 constitutes a pseudogene. This CDR3 has 17 amino acids. CDR3 sequence reads: CASSKGAETIMNTEAFF. The CDR3 DNA follows: TGTGCCAGCAGCAAAGGTGCGGAAACGATAATGAACACTGAAGCTTTCTTT.

This chain joins TRBV5-4 and TRBJ2-5; TRBD2 matches at 10 bases. V gave up 4 bases and J gave up 3 bases; unmatched junction bases: 12. The CDR3 runs to 17 residues. CDR1 and CDR2 from the germline V gene are SGHNT and YYREEE (reference sequence). CDR3: CASSRERGGRREETQYF. CDR3 bases: TGTGCCAGCAGCCGGGAGCGGGGGGGCCGAAGGGAAGAGACCCAGTACTTC.

This chain links TRBV6-5 with TRBJ2-7, with 9 bases lining up with TRBD1. V lost 2 bases to trimming and J lost 6 bases; unmatched junction nucleotides: 5. CDR1 MNHEY and CDR2 SVGAGI come from the germline V gene. The CDR3 consists of 14 residues. CDR3 nucleotide sequence: TGTGCCAGCAGTTACGACGGGACAGGGCCCGAGCAGTACTTC. Its translation is CASSYDGTGPEQYF.

The chain joins TRBV10-3 to TRBJ1-2, with a tentative D call TRBD1 (6 bases). The CDR3 covers 13 residues. The V gene lost 4 bases and the J gene lost 8 bases, with 14 bases spanning the gap. CDR1 is ENHRY and CDR2 is SYGVKD in the germline V gene. The CDR3 is CAISGQTGRGYTF. For the CDR3, the DNA is TGTGCCATCAGTGGACAGACAGGCAGGGGCTACACCTTC.

This chain connects TRBV27 to TRBJ1-1, with 9 bases lining up with TRBD1. Germline values: CDR1 MNHEY, CDR2 SMNVEV (reference sequence). This CDR3 is 15 amino acids long. The V segment lost 6 bases and the J segment 4 bases; nucleotides outside the gene matches: 9. CDR3 loop: CASRIWTGVGTEAFF. CDR3 DNA sequence: TGTGCCAGCAGGATTTGGACAGGGGTGGGCACTGAAGCTTTCTTT.

V usage is TRBV9 and J usage is TRBJ2-7; 10 bases fit TRBD2. The ends lost 0 bases at V and 5 bases at J; junction bases unmatched: 5. CDR1 and CDR2 (germline): SGDLS, YYNGEE. The CDR3 totals 15 residues. The CDR3 nucleotides are TGTGCCAGCAGCGTAGGTCTAGCGGGGGTGAACGAGCAGTACTTC. Protein sequence: CASSVGLAGVNEQYF.

The sample holds one count of this clone. The J gene is TRBJ1-1, the V gene TRBV3-1 (or the pseudogene TRBV3-2); D unclear. Trimming took off 0 bases at V and 11 bases at J, with 13 bases between the two ends. Germline V gene sequence: CDR1 LGHDT, CDR2 YNNKEL (reference sequence). The CDR3 has 13 residues. CDR3: CASSQDQPVHAFF. CDR3 DNA sequence: TGTGCCAGCAGCCAAGATCAGCCCGTCCACGCTTTCTTT.

The J gene is TRBJ2-1, the V gene TRBV6-2 or TRBV6-3, with TRBD2 matching 12 bases. V gave up 2 bases and J gave up 11 bases; unmatched junction bases: 7. The CDR3 runs 15 residues. CDR1 is MNHEY, CDR2 SVGEGT, per germline. CDR3 in amino acids: CASSYEPSGGEKQFF. The CDR3 DNA sequence: TGTGCCAGCAGTTACGAGCCTAGCGGGGGGGAGAAGCAGTTCTTC.

This chain connects TRBV10-3 to TRBJ1-2, with 8 bases aligning to TRBD1. Germline V lookup: CDR1 ENHRY, CDR2 SYGVKD. The V and J ends lost 4 bases and 3 bases, in that order; junction bases with no gene match: 4. The CDR3 is 14 amino acids. The chain's CDR3 is CAISADREDYGYTF. CDR3 sequence (DNA): TGTGCCATCAGTGCGGACAGGGAAGACTATGGCTACACCTTC.

The V call is TRBV6-4, the J call TRBJ1-2, with D possibly matching TRBD1 (5 bases). This CDR3 spans 19 amino acids. V was clipped by 0 bases and J by 6 bases, with 26 bases between them. In germline, CDR1 is MRHNA, CDR2 SNTAGT. CDR3 protein: CASSDSKIAGILGWHGYTF. The CDR3, as DNA: TGTGCCAGCAGTGACTCGAAAATAGCAGGGATCCTGGGATGGCATGGCTACACCTTC.

The J gene is TRBJ1-2, the V gene TRBV6-5, with D uncertain. This CDR3 has 12 residues. CDR1 MNHEY and CDR2 SVGAGI come from the germline V gene. V lost 4 bases to trimming and J lost 4 bases, with 7 bases between them. The CDR3: CASSSPPYGYTF. In DNA form, the CDR3 reads TGTGCCAGCAGTTCTCCCCCCTATGGCTACACCTTC.

The chain has TRBV5-1 and TRBJ1-1, with 7 positions matching TRBD1. In germline, CDR1 is SGHRS, CDR2 YFSETQ. The CDR3 is 14 amino acids. Trimming at V came to 4 bases and at J to 1 base, leaving 4 bases not matched to a gene. The CDR3 loop is CASSTQGGNTEAFF. The CDR3 coding sequence is TGCGCCAGCAGCACTCAGGGGGGGAACACTGAAGCTTTCTTT.

The rearrangement links TRBV5-5 to TRBJ2-3; D possibly matches TRBD1 or TRBD2 (6 bases each). The CDR3 is 15 residues long. With 4 bases removed from V and 2 bases from J, the gap between germline ends came to 14 bases. Germline lookup yields CDR1 SGHKS and CDR2 YYEKEE (reference sequence). CDR3: CASSLLGGPTDTQYF. The CDR3 coding sequence is TGTGCCAGCAGCCTGCTGGGGGGCCCCACAGATACGCAGTATTTT.

The V call is TRBV7-2, the J call TRBJ2-7; D is unresolved. The CDR3 contains 16 residues. Trimming pared 3 bases from V and 3 bases from J, leaving 18 bases between. CDR1 is SGHTA and CDR2 is FQGNSA in the germline V gene. The CDR3, as DNA: TGTGCCAGCAGCTTCCTCTCTGTCAGGTTGGACTACGAGCAGTACTTC. It codes for CASSFLSVRLDYEQYF.

The chain links TRBV25-1 to TRBJ1-1; possibly TRBD1 for D (5 bases). The CDR3 spans 16 residues. Germline CDR1 MGHDK, CDR2 SYGVNS. Trimming stripped 5 bases from V and 1 base from J, with 17 bases between. CDR3 loop: CASSPDEAGRNTEAFF. CDR3 nucleotides: TGTGCCAGCAGTCCTGACGAGGCAGGGCGGAACACTGAAGCTTTCTTT. Full variable domain (outside the CDR3, taken from reference TRBV25-1 and TRBJ1-1): EADIYQTPRYLVIGTGKKITLECSQTMGHDKMYWYQQDPGMELHLIHYSYGVNSTEKGDLSSESTVSRIRTEHFPLTLESARPSHTSQYLCASSPDEAGRNTEAFFGQGTRLTVV.

The chain links TRBV3-1 (or the pseudogene TRBV3-2) to TRBJ1-4; possible D gene TRBD1, 5 bases. There are 14 residues in the CDR3. Deletions cut 0 bases from V and 8 bases from J, with 10 bases between. The V gene's germline CDR1 is LGHDT and CDR2 YNNKEL (reference sequence). The CDR3 bases are TGTGCCAGCAGCCAAGAGGTGGGGGGGGAAAAACTGTTTTTT. This encodes CASSQEVGGEKLFF.

The rearrangement uses TRBV3-1 (or the pseudogene TRBV3-2) and TRBJ1-1, with no clear D. CDR1 is LGHDT, CDR2 YNNKEL, per germline (reference sequence). V was pared by 0 bases and J by 4 bases, with 15 bases between. The CDR3 runs 16 residues. The CDR3 is CASSQEGQKRFTEAFF. The CDR3 DNA sequence: TGTGCCAGCAGCCAAGAAGGGCAGAAAAGATTCACTGAAGCTTTCTTT.